This TCR beta chain was found in a study of blood T cell repertoires in COVID-19. Residents of approximately 25 US areas, aged roughly 18 to 89 years, made up the participants. Some clones are missing from TCRdb's copy, which holds only in-frame ones; the method was immunoSEQ multiplex PCR. The table shows 300,000 to 450,000 clones, with roughly 86% occurring only once. V was cut by 2 bases and J by 7 bases, with 15 bases left in between. Germline V gene sequence: CDR1 GTSNPN, CDR2 SVGIG (reference sequence). The length of the CDR3 is 14 residues. The sample comprised PBMCs or T cells enriched from blood (not recorded which). This rearrangement joins TRBV30 to TRBJ1-5; possible D gene TRBD1, 6 bases. The origin of this receptor is a man aged 35-49 years in a cohort exposed to, infected with or recovered from COVID-19 (not recorded which). CDR3 in amino acids: CAWSKGGVGQPQHF. CDR3 nucleotides: TGTGCCTGGAGTAAAGGGGGGGTAGGGCAGCCCCAGCATTTT. Full variable domain (remainder filled in from reference TRBV30 and TRBJ1-5): SQTIHQWPATLVQPVGSPLSLECTVEGTSNPNLYWYRQAAGRGLQLLFYSVGIGQISSEVPQNLSASRPQDRQFILSSKKLLLSDSGFYLCAWSKGGVGQPQHFGDGTRLSIL.